This T cell receptor (beta chain) is from a study of T cells in Graves' hyperthyroidism and ophthalmopathy. The CDR3 extends over 14 amino acids. The V and J ends lost 6 bases and 3 bases, in that order; junction bases with no gene match: 8. Researchers amplified the TCR beta CDR3 regions from RNA transcripts. In the first-round RT-PCR of the TCR CDR3, the HTBI primer set was used. TCRdb ran MiXCR on the multiplex PCR reads and lists one entry per CDR3 protein. The sample includes some 300,000 distinct CDR3 sequences, 16% of them seen just once. Sequences were obtained from blood. The receptor was isolated from a man aged 25-40 years with Graves' hyperthyroidism. This rearrangement joins TRBV12-3 or TRBV12-4 to TRBJ2-7, with 7 bases aligning to TRBD1. The chain's CDR3 is CASSGDSLNYEQYF. CDR3 bases: TGTGCCAGCAGCGGGGACAGCCTCAACTACGAGCAGTACTTC.